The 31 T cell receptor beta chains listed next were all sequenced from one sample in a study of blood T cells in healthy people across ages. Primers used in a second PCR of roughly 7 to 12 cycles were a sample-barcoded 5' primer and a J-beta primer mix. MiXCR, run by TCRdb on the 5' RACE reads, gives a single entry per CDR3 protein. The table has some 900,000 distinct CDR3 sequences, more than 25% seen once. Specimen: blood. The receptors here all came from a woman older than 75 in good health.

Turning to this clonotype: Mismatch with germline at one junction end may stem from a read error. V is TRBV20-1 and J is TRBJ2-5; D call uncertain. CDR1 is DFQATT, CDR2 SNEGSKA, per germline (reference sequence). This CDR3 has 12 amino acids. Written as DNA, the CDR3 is TGTACCGAGGCCCCAATCAGGGAGACCCAGTACTTC. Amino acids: CTEAPIRETQYF.

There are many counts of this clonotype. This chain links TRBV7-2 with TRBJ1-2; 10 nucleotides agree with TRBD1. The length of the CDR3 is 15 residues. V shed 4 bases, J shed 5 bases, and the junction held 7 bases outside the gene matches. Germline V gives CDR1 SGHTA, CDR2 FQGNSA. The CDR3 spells CASSSWRTGGYGYTF. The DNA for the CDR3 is TGTGCCAGCAGCTCCTGGCGGACAGGGGGGTATGGCTACACCTTC.

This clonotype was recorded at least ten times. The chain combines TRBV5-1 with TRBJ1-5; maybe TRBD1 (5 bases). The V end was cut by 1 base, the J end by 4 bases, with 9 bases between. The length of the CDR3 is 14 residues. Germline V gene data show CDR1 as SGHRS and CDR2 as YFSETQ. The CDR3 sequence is CASSLPGENQPQHF. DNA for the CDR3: TGCGCCAGCAGCTTGCCGGGGGAAAATCAGCCCCAGCATTTT.

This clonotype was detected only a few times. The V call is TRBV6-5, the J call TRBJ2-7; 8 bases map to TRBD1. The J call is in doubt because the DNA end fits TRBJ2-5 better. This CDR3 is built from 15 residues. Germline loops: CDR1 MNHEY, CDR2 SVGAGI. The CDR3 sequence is CASSSRTGPVETQYF. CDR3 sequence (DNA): TGTGCCAGCAGTTCAAGGACAGGGCCGGTGGAGACCCAGTACTTC.

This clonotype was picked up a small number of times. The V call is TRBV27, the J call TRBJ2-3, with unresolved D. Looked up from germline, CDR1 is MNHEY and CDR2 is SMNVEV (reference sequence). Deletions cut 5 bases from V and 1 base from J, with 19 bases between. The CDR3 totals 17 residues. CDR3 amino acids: CASSDDRAPRGTDTQYF. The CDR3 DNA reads TGTGCCAGCAGTGATGACCGAGCTCCTAGGGGCACAGATACGCAGTATTTT.

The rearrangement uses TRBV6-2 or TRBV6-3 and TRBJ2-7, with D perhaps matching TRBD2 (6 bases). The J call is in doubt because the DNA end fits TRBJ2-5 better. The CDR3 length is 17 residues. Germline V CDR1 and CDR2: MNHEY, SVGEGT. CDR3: CASSYERLAFSRETQYF. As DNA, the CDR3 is TGTGCCAGCAGTTACGAACGTCTAGCGTTTTCAAGGGAGACCCAGTACTTC.

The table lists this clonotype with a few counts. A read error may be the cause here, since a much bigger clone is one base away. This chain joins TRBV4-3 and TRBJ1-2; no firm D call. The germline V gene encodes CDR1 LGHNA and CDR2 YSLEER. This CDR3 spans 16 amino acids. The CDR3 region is CAGSQVRADYNYGYTF. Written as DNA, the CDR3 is TGCGCCGGCAGCCAAGTAAGGGCTGACTATAACTATGGCTACACCTTC.

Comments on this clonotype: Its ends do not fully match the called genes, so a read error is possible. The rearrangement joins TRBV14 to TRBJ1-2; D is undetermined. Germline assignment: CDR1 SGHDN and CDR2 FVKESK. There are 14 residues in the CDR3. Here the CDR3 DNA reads TGCGCCCGCAGCCAAGGTGCCAGCTTCTATGGCTACACCTTC. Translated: CARSQGASFYGYTF.

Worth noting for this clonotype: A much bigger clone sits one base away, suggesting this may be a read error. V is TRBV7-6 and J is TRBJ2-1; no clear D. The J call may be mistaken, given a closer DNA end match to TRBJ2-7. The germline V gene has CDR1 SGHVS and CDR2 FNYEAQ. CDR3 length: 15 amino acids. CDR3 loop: CASSSKRASYNEQYF. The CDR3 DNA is TGTGCCAGCAGCTCAAAGCGAGCCTCCTACAATGAGCAGTACTTC.

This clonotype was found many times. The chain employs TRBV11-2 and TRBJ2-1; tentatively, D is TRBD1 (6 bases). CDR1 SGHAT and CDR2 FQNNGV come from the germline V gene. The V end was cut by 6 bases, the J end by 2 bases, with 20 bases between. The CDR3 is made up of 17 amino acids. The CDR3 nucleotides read TGTGCCAGCAGGGTTGGGGGCGGACCCCAGGCCTACAATGAGCAGTTCTTC. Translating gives CASRVGGGPQAYNEQFF. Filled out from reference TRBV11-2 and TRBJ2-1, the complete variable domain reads EAGVAQSPRYKIIEKRQSVAFWCNPISGHATLYWYQQILGQGPKLLIQFQNNGVVDDSQLPKDRFSAERLKGVDSTLKIQPAKLEDSAVYLCASRVGGGPQAYNEQFFGPGTRLTVL.

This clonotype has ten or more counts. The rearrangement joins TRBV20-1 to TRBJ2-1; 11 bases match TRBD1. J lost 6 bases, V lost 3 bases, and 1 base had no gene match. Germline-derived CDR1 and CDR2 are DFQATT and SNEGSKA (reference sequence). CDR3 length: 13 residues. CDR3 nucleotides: TGCAGTGCTAGGGACAGGGGGCCCAATGAGCAGTTCTTC. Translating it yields CSARDRGPNEQFF.

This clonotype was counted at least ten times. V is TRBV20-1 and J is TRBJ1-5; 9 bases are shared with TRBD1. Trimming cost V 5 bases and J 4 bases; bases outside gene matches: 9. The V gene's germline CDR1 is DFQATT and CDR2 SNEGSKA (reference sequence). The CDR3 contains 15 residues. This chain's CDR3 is CSAQQGANGNQPQHF. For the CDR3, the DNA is TGCAGTGCTCAACAGGGGGCGAATGGGAATCAGCCCCAGCATTTT.

The DNA of the CDR3 is TGCGCCAGCAGTGTTTTCGGGCAGGGGACCTACAATGAGCAGTACTTC. Protein sequence: CASSVFGQGTYNEQYF. V gene TRBV10-2 combines with J gene TRBJ2-5; D is perhaps TRBD1 (6 bases). Germline assignment: CDR1 WSHSY and CDR2 SAAADI. CDR3 size: 16 residues. Trimming shortened V by 4 bases and J by 11 bases, and 26 bases separated the two germline ends.

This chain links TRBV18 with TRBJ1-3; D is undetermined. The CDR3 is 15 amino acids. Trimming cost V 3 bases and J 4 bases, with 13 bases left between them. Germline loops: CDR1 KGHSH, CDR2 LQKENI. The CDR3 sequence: CASSPWSSSGNTIYF. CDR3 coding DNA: TGTGCCAGCTCACCTTGGTCTTCTTCGGGAAACACCATATATTTT. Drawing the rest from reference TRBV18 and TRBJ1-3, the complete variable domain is NAGVMQNPRHLVRRRGQEARLRCSPMKGHSHVYWYRQLPEEGLKFMVYLQKENIIDESGMPKERFSAEFPKEGPSILRIQQVVRGDSAAYFCASSPWSSSGNTIYFGEGSWLTVV.

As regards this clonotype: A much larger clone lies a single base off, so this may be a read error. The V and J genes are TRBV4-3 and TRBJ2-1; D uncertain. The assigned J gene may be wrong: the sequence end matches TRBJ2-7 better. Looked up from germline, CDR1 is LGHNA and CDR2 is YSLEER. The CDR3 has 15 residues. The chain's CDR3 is CASSQDAPSYNEQYF. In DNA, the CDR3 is TGCGCCAGCAGCCAAGATGCACCATCCTACAATGAGCAGTACTTC.

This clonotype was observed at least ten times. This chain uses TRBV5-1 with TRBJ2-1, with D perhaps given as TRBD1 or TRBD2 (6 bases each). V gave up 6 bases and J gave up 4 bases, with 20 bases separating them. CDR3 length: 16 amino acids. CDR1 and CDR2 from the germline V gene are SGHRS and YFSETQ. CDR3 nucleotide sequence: TGCGCCAGCACCGAAGCCACGGGGGCGGGATACAATGAGCAGTTCTTC. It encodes CASTEATGAGYNEQFF.

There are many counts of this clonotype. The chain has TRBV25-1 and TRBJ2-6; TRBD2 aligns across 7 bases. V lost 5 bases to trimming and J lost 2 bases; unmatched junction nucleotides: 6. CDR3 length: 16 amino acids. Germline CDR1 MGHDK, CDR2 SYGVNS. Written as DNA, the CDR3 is TGTGCCAGCAGTTTATTGGGGGGGGCTGGGGCCAACGTCCTGACTTTC. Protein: CASSLLGGAGANVLTF. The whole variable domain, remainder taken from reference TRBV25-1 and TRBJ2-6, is EADIYQTPRYLVIGTGKKITLECSQTMGHDKMYWYQQDPGMELHLIHYSYGVNSTEKGDLSSESTVSRIRTEHFPLTLESARPSHTSQYLCASSLLGGAGANVLTFGAGSRLTVL.

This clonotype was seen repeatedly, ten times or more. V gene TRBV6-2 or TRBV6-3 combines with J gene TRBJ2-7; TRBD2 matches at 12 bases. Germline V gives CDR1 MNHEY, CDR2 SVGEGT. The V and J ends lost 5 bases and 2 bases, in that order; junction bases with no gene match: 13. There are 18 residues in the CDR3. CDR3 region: CASSTRPRTSGATYEQYF. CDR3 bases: TGTGCCAGCAGTACCCGCCCTCGGACTAGCGGGGCTACCTACGAGCAGTACTTC.

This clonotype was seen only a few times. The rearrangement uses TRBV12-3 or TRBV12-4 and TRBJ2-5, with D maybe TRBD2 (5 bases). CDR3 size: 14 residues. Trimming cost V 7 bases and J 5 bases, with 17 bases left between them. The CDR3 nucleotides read TGTGCCAGCACCCTCGACGGGGAAGGCGAGACCCAGTACTTC. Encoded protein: CASTLDGEGETQYF.

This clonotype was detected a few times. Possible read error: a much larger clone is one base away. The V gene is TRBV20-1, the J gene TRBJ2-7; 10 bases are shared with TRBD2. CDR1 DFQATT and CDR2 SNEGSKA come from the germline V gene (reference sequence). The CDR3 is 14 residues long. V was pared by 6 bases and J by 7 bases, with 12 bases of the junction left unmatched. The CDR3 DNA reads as TGCAGTGCCCTGGAGGGACTAGCGCACAATGAGCAGTACTTC. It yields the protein CSALEGLAHNEQYF.

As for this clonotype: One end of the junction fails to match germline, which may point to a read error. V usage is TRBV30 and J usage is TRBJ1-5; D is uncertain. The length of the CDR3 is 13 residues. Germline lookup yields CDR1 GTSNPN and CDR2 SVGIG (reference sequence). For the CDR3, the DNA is TGTGCCCGGAGTGTACGTGGCAATCAGCCCCAGCATTTT. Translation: CARSVRGNQPQHF.

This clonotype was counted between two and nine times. The DNA for the CDR3 is TGCGCCAGCACCCCGGGGGACAGCATGAATTCACCCCTCCACTTT. This gives the protein CASTPGDSMNSPLHF. The rearrangement joins TRBV5-1 to TRBJ1-6; 7 nucleotides align to TRBD1. Germline V gene sequence: CDR1 SGHRS, CDR2 YFSETQ. Trimming cost V 6 bases and J 7 bases; bases outside gene matches: 10. CDR3 length equals 15 residues.

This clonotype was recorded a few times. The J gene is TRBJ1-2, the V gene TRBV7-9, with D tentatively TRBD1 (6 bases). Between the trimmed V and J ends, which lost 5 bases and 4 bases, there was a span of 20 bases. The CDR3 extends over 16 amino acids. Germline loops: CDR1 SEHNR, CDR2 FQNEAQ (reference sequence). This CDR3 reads CASSGRQTGFGYGYTF. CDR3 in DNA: TGTGCCAGCAGCGGCCGACAAACAGGGTTTGGCTATGGCTACACCTTC.

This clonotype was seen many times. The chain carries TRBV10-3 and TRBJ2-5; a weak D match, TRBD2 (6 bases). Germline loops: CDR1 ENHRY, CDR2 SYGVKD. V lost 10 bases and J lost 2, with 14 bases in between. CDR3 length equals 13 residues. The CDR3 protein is CATSGLTQETQYF. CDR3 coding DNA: TGTGCCACCTCGGGACTTACGCAAGAGACCCAGTACTTC.

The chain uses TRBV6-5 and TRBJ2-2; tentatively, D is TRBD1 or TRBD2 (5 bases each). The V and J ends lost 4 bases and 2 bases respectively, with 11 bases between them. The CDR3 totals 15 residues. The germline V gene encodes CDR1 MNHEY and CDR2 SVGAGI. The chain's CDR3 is CASSFSGSNTGELFF. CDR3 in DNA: TGTGCCAGCAGTTTTTCAGGGAGCAACACCGGGGAGCTGTTTTTT.

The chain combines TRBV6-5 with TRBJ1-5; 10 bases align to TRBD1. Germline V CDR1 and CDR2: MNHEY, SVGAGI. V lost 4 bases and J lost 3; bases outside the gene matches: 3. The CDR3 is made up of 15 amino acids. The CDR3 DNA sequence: TGTGCCAGCAGTTCGGACAGGGGGGACAATCAGCCCCAGCATTTT. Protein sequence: CASSSDRGDNQPQHF.

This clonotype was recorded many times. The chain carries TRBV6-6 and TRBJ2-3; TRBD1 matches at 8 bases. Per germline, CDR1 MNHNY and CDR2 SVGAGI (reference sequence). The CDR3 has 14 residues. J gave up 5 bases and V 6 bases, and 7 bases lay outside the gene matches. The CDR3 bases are TGTGCCAGCAGCCAGGGGGCAAAGGGAGATACGCAGTATTTT. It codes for CASSQGAKGDTQYF.

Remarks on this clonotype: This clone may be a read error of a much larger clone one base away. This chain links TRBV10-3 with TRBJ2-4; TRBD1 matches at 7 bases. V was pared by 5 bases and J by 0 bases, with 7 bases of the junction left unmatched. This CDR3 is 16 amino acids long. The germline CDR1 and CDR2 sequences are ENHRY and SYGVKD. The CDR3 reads CAISKNRGIAKNIQYF. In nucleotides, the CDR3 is TGTGCCATCAGTAAGAACAGGGGAATAGCCAAAAACATTCAGTACTTC.

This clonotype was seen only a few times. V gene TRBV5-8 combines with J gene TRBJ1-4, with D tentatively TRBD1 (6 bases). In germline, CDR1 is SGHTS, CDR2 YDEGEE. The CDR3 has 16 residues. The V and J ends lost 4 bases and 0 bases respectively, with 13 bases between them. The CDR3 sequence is CASSPGTMTTNEKLFF. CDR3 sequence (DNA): TGTGCCAGCAGCCCGGGGACAATGACAACTAATGAAAAACTGTTTTTT. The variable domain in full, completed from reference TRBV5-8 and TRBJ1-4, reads EAGVTQSPTHLIKTRGQQATLRCSPISGHTSVYWYQQALGLGLQFLLWYDEGEERNRGNFPPRFSGRQFPNYSSELNVNALELEDSALYLCASSPGTMTTNEKLFFGSGTQLSVL.

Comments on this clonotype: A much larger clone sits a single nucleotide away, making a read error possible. For the CDR3, the DNA is TGTGCCAGCAGACTTTACTACGAGCAGTGCTTC. Translating gives CASRLYYEQCF. V usage is TRBV7-2 and J usage is TRBJ2-7; no clear D. The length of the CDR3 is 11 residues. Germline-derived CDR1 and CDR2 are SGHTA and FQGNSA.

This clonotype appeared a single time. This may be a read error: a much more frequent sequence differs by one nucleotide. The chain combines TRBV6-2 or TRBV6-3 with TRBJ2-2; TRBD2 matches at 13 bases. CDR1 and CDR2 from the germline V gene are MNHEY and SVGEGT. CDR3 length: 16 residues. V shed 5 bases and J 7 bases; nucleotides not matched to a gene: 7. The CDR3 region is CASSTTSGGAHGELFF. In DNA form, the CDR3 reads TGTGCCAGCAGTACAACTAGCGGGGGGGCCCACGGGGAGCTGTTTTTT.